The TCR beta chain described here comes from a study of T cell responses to AZD1222 COVID-19 vaccine. The V gene's germline CDR1 is LNHDA and CDR2 SQIVND (reference sequence). The CDR3 covers 15 residues. The ends were cut back, 6 bases at V and 0 bases at J, with 14 bases in the middle. Repertoires were generated with immunoSEQ multiplex PCR, while TCRdb's copy carries only in-frame clones and drops some. This sample carries 150,000 to 200,000 clones, approximately 90% of them seen once, and the ten largest clones take roughly 1.3%. The clonotype originates from an adult who received the AZD1222 COVID-19 vaccine. The rearrangement uses TRBV19 and TRBJ1-1; D not certain. The input for sequencing was peripheral blood, taken 28 days after the second AZD1222 dose. In nucleotides, the CDR3 is TGTGCCAGTAGACCCGGGAGTGCTATGAACACTGAAGCTTTCTTT. Translating it yields CASRPGSAMNTEAFF.